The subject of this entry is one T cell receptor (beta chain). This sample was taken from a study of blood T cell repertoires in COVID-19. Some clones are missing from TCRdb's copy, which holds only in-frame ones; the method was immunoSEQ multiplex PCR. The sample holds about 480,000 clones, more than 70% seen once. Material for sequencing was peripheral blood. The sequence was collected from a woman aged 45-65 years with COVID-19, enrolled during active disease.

The CDR3 loop reads CASSVLAGGQGTQYF. The CDR3 bases are TGTGCCAGCAGCGTACTAGCGGGGGGCCAGGGTACGCAGTATTTT. The chain couples TRBV27 to TRBJ2-3; 12 bases map to TRBD2. The CDR3 covers 15 residues. Germline assignment: CDR1 MNHEY and CDR2 SMNVEV (reference sequence). V lost 6 bases to trimming and J lost 8 bases; unmatched junction nucleotides: 9.